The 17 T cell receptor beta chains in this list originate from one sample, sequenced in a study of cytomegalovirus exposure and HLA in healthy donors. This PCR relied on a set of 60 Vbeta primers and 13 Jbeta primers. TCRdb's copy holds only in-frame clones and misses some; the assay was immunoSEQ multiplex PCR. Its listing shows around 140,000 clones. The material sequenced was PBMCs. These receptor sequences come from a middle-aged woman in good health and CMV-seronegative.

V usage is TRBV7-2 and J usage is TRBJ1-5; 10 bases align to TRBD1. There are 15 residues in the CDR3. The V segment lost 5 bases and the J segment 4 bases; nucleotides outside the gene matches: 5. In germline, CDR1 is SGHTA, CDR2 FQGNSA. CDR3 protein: CASSRDRGGNQPQHF. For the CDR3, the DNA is TGTGCCAGCAGCCGGGACAGGGGAGGGAATCAGCCCCAGCATTTT.

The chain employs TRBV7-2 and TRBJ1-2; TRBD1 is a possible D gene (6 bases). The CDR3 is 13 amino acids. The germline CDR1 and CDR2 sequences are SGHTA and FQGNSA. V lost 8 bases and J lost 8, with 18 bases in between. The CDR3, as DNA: TGTGCCAGCGGGGAGGGGGGGTGGAACGGCTACACCTTC. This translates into CASGEGGWNGYTF. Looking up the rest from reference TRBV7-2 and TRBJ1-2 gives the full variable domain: GAGVSQSPSNKVTEKGKDVELRCDPISGHTALYWYRQSLGQGLEFLIYFQGNSAPDKSGLPSDRFSAERTGGSVSTLTIQRTQQEDSAVYLCASGEGGWNGYTFGSGTRLTVV.

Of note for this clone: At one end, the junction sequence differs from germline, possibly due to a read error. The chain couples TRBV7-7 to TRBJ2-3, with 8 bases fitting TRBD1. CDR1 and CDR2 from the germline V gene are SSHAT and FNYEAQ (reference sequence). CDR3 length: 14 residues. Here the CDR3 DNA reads TGTGCTAGCAGCCCGGACAGGGGCACAGATACGCAGTATTTT. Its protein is CASSPDRGTDTQYF. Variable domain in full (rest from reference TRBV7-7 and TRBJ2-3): GAGVSQSPRYKVTKRGQDVTLRCDPISSHATLYWYQQALGQGPEFLTYFNYEAQPDKSGLPSDRFSAERPEGSISTLTIQRTEQRDSAMYRCASSPDRGTDTQYFGPGTRLTVL.

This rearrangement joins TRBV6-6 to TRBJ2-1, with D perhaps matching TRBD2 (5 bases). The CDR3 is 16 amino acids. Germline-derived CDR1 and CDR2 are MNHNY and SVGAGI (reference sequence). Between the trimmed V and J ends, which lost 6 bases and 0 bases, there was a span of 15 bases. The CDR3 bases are TGTGCCAGCAGCCCTTCCGAGGGAACCTCCTACAATGAGCAGTTCTTC. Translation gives CASSPSEGTSYNEQFF.

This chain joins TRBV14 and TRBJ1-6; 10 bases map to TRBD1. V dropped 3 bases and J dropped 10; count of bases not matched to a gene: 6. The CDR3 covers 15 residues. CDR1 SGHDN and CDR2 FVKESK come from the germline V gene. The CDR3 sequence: CASSQSGTGVSPLHF. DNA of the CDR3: TGTGCCAGCAGCCAGTCCGGGACAGGGGTGTCACCCCTCCACTTT.

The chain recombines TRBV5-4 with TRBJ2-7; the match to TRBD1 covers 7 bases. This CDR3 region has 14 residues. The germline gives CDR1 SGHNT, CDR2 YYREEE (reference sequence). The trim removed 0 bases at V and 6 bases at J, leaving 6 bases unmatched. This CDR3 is CASSLGEQGTEQYV. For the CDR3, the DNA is TGTGCCAGCAGCTTGGGGGAACAGGGGACCGAGCAGTACGTC.

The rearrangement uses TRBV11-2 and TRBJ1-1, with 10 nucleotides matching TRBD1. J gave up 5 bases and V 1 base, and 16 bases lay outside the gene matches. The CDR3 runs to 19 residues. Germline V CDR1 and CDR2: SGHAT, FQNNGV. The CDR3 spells CASSLAFRDRGPLRTEAFF. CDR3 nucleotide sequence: TGTGCCAGCAGCTTAGCCTTCCGGGACAGGGGTCCCCTCCGAACTGAAGCTTTCTTT. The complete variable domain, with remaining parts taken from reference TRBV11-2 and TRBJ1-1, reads EAGVAQSPRYKIIEKRQSVAFWCNPISGHATLYWYQQILGQGPKLLIQFQNNGVVDDSQLPKDRFSAERLKGVDSTLKIQPAKLEDSAVYLCASSLAFRDRGPLRTEAFFGQGTRLTVV.

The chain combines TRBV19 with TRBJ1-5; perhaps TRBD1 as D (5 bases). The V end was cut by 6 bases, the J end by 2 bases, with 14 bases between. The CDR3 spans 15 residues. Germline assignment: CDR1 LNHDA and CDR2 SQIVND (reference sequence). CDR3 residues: CASSHLDSRNQPQHF. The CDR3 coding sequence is TGTGCCAGTAGCCACCTTGACAGTCGCAATCAGCCCCAGCATTTT.

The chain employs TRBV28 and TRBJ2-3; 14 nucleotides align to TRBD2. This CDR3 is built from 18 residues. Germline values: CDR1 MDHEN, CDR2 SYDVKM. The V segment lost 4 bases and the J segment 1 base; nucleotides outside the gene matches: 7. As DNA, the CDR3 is TGTGCCAGCAGTTCCCTGGGACTAGCGGGGGCCGGCACAGATACGCAGTATTTT. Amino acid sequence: CASSSLGLAGAGTDTQYF.

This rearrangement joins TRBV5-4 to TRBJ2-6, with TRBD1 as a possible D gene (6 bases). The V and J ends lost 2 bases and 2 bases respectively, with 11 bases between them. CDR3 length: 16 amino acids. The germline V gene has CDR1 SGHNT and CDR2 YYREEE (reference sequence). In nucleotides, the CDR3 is TGTGCCAGCAGCTTTGGCAGGGGAGCTGGGGCCAACGTCCTGACTTTC. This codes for CASSFGRGAGANVLTF.

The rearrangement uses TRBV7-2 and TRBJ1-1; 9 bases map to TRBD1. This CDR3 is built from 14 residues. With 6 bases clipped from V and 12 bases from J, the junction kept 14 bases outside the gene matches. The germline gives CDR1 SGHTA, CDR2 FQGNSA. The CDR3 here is CASRGGTGRTVTFF. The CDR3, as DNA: TGTGCCAGCAGAGGTGGGACAGGGAGGACCGTGACTTTCTTT.

In nucleotides, the CDR3 is TGTGCCAGCAGCCGGACAGGAAATAATTCACCCCTCCACTTT. Its translation: CASSRTGNNSPLHF. The rearrangement joins TRBV11-2 to TRBJ1-6, with TRBD1 identical over 7 bases. Per the germline V gene, CDR1 is SGHAT and CDR2 is FQNNGV. J gave up 5 bases and V 5 bases, and 3 bases lay outside the gene matches. The CDR3 has 14 residues.

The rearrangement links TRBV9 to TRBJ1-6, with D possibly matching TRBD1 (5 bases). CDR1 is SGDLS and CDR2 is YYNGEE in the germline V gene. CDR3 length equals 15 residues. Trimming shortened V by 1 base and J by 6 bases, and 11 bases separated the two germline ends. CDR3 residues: CASSVTRQPNSPLHF. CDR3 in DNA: TGTGCCAGCAGCGTAACGAGACAGCCTAATTCACCCCTCCACTTT.

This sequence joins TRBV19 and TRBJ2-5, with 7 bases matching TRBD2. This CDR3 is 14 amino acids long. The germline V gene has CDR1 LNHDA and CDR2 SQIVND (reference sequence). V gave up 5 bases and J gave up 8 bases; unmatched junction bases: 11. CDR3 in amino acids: CASSDYGTIGTQYF. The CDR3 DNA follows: TGTGCCAGTAGTGATTACGGGACTATAGGCACCCAGTACTTC.

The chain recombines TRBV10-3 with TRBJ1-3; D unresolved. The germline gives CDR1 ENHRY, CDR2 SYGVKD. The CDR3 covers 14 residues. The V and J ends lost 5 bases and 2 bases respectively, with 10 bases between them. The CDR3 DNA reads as TGTGCCATCAGTTGGGGAGCAGCTGGAAACACCATATATTTT. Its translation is CAISWGAAGNTIYF.

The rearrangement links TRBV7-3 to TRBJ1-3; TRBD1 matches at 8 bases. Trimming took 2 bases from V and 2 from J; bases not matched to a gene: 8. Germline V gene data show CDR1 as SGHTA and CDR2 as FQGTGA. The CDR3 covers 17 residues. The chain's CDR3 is CASSLSPTGATGNTIYF. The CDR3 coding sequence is TGTGCCAGCAGCTTATCTCCGACAGGGGCAACTGGAAACACCATATATTTT.

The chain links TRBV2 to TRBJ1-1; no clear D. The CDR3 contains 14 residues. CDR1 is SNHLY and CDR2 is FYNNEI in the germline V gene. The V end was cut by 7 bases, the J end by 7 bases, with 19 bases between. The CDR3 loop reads CASTPDGVIIEAFF. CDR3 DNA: TGTGCCAGCACCCCAGACGGGGTTATAATTGAAGCTTTCTTT.